The 22 T cell receptor beta chains in this list originate from one sample, sequenced in a study of blood T cell repertoires in COVID-19. The table came from immunoSEQ multiplex PCR; TCRdb's copy has only in-frame clones and leaves some out. Among over 250,000 clones listed, more than 70% were seen once. Source material: peripheral blood. Every receptor here comes from a woman aged 40 to 50 who had recovered from COVID-19.

The chain is built from TRBV19 and TRBJ2-5; TRBD2 might be the D (7 bases). Germline V gives CDR1 LNHDA, CDR2 SQIVND (reference sequence). CDR3 size: 13 residues. Trimming took off 10 bases at V and 5 bases at J, with 17 bases between the two ends. Written as DNA, the CDR3 is TGTGCCACCAACCCGAGGGGGGGGGAGACCCAGTACTTC. Its translation: CATNPRGGETQYF.

The chain has TRBV12-3 or TRBV12-4 and TRBJ1-1, with D uncertain. The CDR3 runs 8 residues. Trimming stripped 8 bases from V and 11 bases from J, with 6 bases between. CDR3 sequence reads: CASPRAFF. The CDR3 nucleotides are TGTGCCAGCCCTCGGGCTTTCTTT.

The V gene is TRBV29-1, the J gene TRBJ2-1, with 7 bases aligning to TRBD2. V lost 4 bases and J lost 9; bases outside the gene matches: 9. This CDR3 has 13 residues. Germline-derived CDR1 and CDR2 are SQVTM and ANQGSEA. CDR3 protein: CSVGGWEGGEQFF. CDR3 nucleotide sequence: TGCAGCGTTGGGGGTTGGGAGGGCGGTGAGCAGTTCTTC.

The chain employs TRBV7-9 and TRBJ1-2; 7 nucleotides match TRBD1. Germline assignment: CDR1 SEHNR and CDR2 FQNEAQ (reference sequence). CDR3 length equals 14 residues. The ends lost 5 bases at V and 4 bases at J; junction bases unmatched: 7. Written as DNA, the CDR3 is TGTGCCAGCAGCACGGGGACAGACGGCTATGGCTACACCTTC. Translated, it gives CASSTGTDGYGYTF.

V gene TRBV6-1 combines with J gene TRBJ1-6, with D tentatively TRBD1 (6 bases). The germline V gene has CDR1 MNHNS and CDR2 SASEGT. This CDR3 region has 17 residues. V dropped 2 bases and J dropped 5 bases, with 16 bases sitting between them. CDR3 sequence (DNA): TGTGCCAGCAGTGAAAGGGCGGGGGGGGCAAATAATTCACCCCTCCACTTT. It codes for CASSERAGGANNSPLHF.

The chain carries TRBV9 and TRBJ2-3; TRBD2 agrees at 12 bases. The CDR3 has 21 residues. The V and J ends lost 0 bases and 3 bases, in that order; junction bases with no gene match: 17. Looked up from germline, CDR1 is SGDLS and CDR2 is YYNGEE. The CDR3 loop reads CASSVATPSGRAARWTDTQYF. In nucleotides, the CDR3 is TGTGCCAGCAGCGTAGCGACCCCTAGCGGGAGGGCCGCGAGATGGACAGATACGCAGTATTTT.

The chain couples TRBV11-2 to TRBJ1-3; the D gene is possibly TRBD1 (6 bases). This CDR3 is built from 16 residues. V shed 2 bases and J shed 0 bases, with 11 bases lying between them. Per the germline V gene, CDR1 is SGHAT and CDR2 is FQNNGV. The CDR3 region has the DNA TGTGCCAGCAGCTTAATGACAGGCTTCTCTGGAAACACCATATATTTT. Translated, it gives CASSLMTGFSGNTIYF.

This clone was seen just once. The chain employs TRBV7-3 and TRBJ2-2; D ambiguous. Looked up from germline, CDR1 is SGHTA and CDR2 is FQGTGA. The length of the CDR3 is 13 residues. The germline V and J ends were trimmed by 2 bases and 6 bases, with 7 bases remaining between them. In nucleotides, the CDR3 is TGTGCCAGCAGCTTAGGCCTCTCCGGGGAGCTGTTTTTT. Encoded protein: CASSLGLSGELFF.

The chain combines TRBV7-9 with TRBJ2-5; no clear D gene. The CDR3 extends over 13 amino acids. Germline V gene lookup returns CDR1 SEHNR and CDR2 FQNEAQ (reference sequence). V shed 1 base and J shed 3 bases, with 6 bases lying between them. DNA of the CDR3: TGTGCCAGCAGCTTAGGGGCTAAAGAGACCCAGTACTTC. This translates into CASSLGAKETQYF.

The chain uses TRBV7-2 and TRBJ2-1; D not resolved. The CDR3 runs 15 residues. V was trimmed by 1 base and J by 2 bases, leaving 9 bases between them. Germline CDR1 and CDR2: SGHTA and FQGNSA. CDR3 amino acids: CASSLGSEPYNEQFF. The DNA of the CDR3 is TGTGCCAGCAGCTTAGGGAGCGAACCCTACAATGAGCAGTTCTTC.

The V and J genes are TRBV19 and TRBJ2-3; 14 bases are shared with TRBD2. The CDR3 sequence is 18 residues long. The trim removed 3 bases at V and 8 bases at J, leaving 13 bases unmatched. Germline CDR1 LNHDA, CDR2 SQIVND (reference sequence). The CDR3 DNA reads as TGTGCCAGTAGTATGGGGGGACTAGCGGGAGAGGGGGCCCCTACGCAGTATTTT. It specifies CASSMGGLAGEGAPTQYF.

J is TRBJ1-3 and V is TRBV7-2; D not certain. The CDR3 spans 15 residues. Germline V gene data show CDR1 as SGHTA and CDR2 as FQGNSA. V shed 7 bases and J shed 0 bases, with 13 bases lying between them. DNA for the CDR3: TGTGCCAGCACCCCGGGGTCGTCCTCTGGAAACACCATATATTTT. Translated: CASTPGSSSGNTIYF.

This sequence joins TRBV14 and TRBJ1-5, with a possible D match to TRBD1 (6 bases). There are 12 residues in the CDR3. Germline-derived CDR1 and CDR2 are SGHDN and FVKESK. Trimming left V 5 bases short and J 15 bases short, with 17 bases between. CDR3 sequence: CASSSGGGPPHF. CDR3 DNA sequence: TGTGCCAGCAGCTCCGGCGGGGGCCCTCCGCATTTT.

This chain links TRBV7-2 with TRBJ2-7, with TRBD2 matching over 7 bases. Germline V CDR1 and CDR2: SGHTA, FQGNSA. The CDR3 has 15 amino acids. V lost 6 bases, J lost 0 bases, and 8 bases stayed unmatched. CDR3: CASRRLGGVSYEQYF. The CDR3 bases are TGTGCCAGCAGACGACTTGGGGGGGTCTCCTACGAGCAGTACTTC.

The chain links TRBV6-5 to TRBJ1-2; D not certain. This CDR3 region has 14 residues. CDR1 is MNHEY, CDR2 SVGAGI, per germline. The V and J ends lost 2 bases and 7 bases respectively, with 14 bases between them. CDR3 residues: CASSYGGPPSGYTF. CDR3 DNA sequence: TGTGCCAGCAGTTACGGCGGCCCCCCGAGTGGCTACACCTTC.

The chain uses TRBV5-1 and TRBJ2-7, with TRBD2 as a possible D gene (6 bases). Germline V gene lookup returns CDR1 SGHRS and CDR2 YFSETQ. The CDR3 is made up of 15 amino acids. Trimming stripped 2 bases from V and 3 bases from J, with 15 bases between. In DNA form, the CDR3 reads TGCGCCAGCAGCTTCGGCGCGGGGCCGTACTACGAGCAGTACGTC. Encoded protein: CASSFGAGPYYEQYV.

V and J are TRBV2 and TRBJ2-1; D unclear. The CDR3 length is 14 residues. Trimming stripped 1 base from V and 8 bases from J, with 12 bases between. CDR1 SNHLY and CDR2 FYNNEI come from the germline V gene. The CDR3 loop reads CASSEGANEDEQFF. The DNA of the CDR3 is TGTGCCAGCAGTGAAGGGGCCAACGAAGATGAGCAGTTCTTC.

The V and J genes are TRBV27 and TRBJ2-7; possible D gene TRBD1, 6 bases. This CDR3 comprises 18 residues. From germline, CDR1 is MNHEY and CDR2 SMNVEV (reference sequence). Trimming removed 7 bases at V and 0 bases at J, with 25 bases between. In DNA form, the CDR3 reads TGTGCCAGCAAGGGCCCCTGGCCTGGACAGAAGAGCTCCTACGAGCAGTACTTC. Protein: CASKGPWPGQKSSYEQYF.

The gene calls are TRBV9 and TRBJ1-2; 9 nucleotides agree with TRBD1. The germline V gene has CDR1 SGDLS and CDR2 YYNGEE. V shed 4 bases, J shed 0 bases, and the junction held 13 bases outside the gene matches. This CDR3 is built from 18 residues. The CDR3 spells CASSTKDRGPPSNYGYTF. In DNA form, the CDR3 reads TGTGCCAGCAGCACAAAGGACAGGGGCCCCCCCTCTAACTATGGCTACACCTTC.

This chain links TRBV5-4 with TRBJ1-2; 9 bases agree with TRBD1. This CDR3 has 15 residues. V shed 4 bases, J shed 3 bases, and the junction held 7 bases outside the gene matches. Germline V gene data show CDR1 as SGHNT and CDR2 as YYREEE (reference sequence). In DNA, the CDR3 is TGTGCCAGCAGCCCGAGACAGGGGGGGGACTATGGCTACACCTTC. It yields the protein CASSPRQGGDYGYTF.

V and J are TRBV7-9 and TRBJ1-6; D gene unclear. The germline gives CDR1 SEHNR, CDR2 FQNEAQ (reference sequence). V dropped 11 bases and J dropped 10 bases, with 15 bases sitting between them. The length of the CDR3 is 12 residues. The CDR3 is CAGREGGSPLHF. Here the CDR3 DNA reads TGTGCCGGACGCGAGGGTGGGTCACCCCTCCACTTT.

The chain recombines TRBV28 with TRBJ2-1; 10 bases line up with TRBD2. Germline V CDR1 and CDR2: MDHEN, SYDVKM. This CDR3 has 18 amino acids. With 2 bases clipped from V and 9 bases from J, the junction kept 16 bases outside the gene matches. The chain's CDR3 is CASSLGVLAGVGSGEQFF. CDR3 nucleotides: TGTGCCAGCAGTTTAGGGGTCCTAGCGGGAGTTGGTTCGGGTGAGCAGTTCTTC.